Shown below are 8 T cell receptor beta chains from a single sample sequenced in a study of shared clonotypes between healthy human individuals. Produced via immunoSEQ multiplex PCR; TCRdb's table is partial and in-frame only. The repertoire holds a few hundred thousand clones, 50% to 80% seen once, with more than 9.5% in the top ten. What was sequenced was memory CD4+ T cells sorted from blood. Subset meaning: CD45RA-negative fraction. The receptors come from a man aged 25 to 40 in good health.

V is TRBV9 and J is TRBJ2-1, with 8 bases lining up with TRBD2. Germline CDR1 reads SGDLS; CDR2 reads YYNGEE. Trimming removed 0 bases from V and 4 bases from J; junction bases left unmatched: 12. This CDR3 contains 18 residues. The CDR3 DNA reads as TGTGCCAGCAGCGTAGCCCCCGGGGGAGCGGGAGAGTACAATGAGCAGTTCTTC. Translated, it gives CASSVAPGGAGEYNEQFF. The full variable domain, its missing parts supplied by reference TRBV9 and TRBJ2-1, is DSGVTQTPKHLITATGQRVTLRCSPRSGDLSVYWYQQSLDQGLQFLIQYYNGEERAKGNILERFSAQQFPDLHSELNLSSLELGDSALYFCASSVAPGGAGEYNEQFFGPGTRLTVL.

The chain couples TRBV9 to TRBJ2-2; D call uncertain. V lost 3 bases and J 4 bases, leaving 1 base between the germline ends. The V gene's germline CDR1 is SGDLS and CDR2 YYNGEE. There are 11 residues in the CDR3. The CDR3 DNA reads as TGTGCCAGCAGCGCCACCGGGGAGCTGTTTTTT. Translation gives CASSATGELFF.

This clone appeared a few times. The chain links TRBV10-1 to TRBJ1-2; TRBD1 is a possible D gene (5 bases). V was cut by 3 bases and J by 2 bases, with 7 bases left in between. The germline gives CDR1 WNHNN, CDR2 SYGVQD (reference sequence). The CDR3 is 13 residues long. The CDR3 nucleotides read TGCGCCAGCAGTGAAGGGGAGAACTATGGCTACACCTTC. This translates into CASSEGENYGYTF.

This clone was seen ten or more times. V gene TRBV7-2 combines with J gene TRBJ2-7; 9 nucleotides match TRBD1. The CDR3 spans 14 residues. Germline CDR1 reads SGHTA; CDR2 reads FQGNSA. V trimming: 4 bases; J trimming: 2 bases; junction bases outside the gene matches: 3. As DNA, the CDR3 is TGTGCCAGCAGCTGGAACAGGGGGCCCTACGAGCAGTACTTC. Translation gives CASSWNRGPYEQYF.

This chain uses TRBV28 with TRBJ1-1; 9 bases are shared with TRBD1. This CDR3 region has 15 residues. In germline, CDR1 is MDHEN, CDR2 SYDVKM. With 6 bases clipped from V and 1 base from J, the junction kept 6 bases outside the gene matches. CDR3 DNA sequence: TGTGCCAGCAGGGGAAGGGGACAGGGGAACACTGAAGCTTTCTTT. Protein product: CASRGRGQGNTEAFF.

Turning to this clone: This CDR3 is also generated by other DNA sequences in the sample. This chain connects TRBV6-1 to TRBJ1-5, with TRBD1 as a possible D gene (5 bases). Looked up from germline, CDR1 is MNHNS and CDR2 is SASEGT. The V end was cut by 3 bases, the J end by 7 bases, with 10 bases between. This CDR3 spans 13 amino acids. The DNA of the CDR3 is TGTGCCAGCAGTGAGGGGACGGGGCAGCCCCAGCATTTT. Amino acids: CASSEGTGQPQHF.

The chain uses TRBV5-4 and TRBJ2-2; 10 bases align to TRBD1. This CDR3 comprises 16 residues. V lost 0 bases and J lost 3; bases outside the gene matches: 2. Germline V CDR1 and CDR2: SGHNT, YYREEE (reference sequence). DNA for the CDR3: TGTGCCAGCAGCTTGGGACAGGGGGCTTACACCGGGGAGCTGTTTTTT. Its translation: CASSLGQGAYTGELFF.

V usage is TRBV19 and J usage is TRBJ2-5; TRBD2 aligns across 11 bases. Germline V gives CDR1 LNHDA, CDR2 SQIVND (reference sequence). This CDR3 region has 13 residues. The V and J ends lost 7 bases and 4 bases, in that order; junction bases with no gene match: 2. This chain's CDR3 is CASNGLAGETQYF. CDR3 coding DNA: TGTGCCAGTAATGGACTAGCGGGAGAGACCCAGTACTTC.